A selection of T cell receptor beta chains follows, all from one sample in a study of T cells in Graves' hyperthyroidism and ophthalmopathy. TCRdb re-called the multiplex PCR reads with MiXCR, one entry per CDR3 protein. The data contain hundreds of thousands of distinct CDR3 sequences, over 15% of them singletons. Sequences were obtained from blood. The source is a woman aged 18-29 years with Graves' ophthalmopathy. CDR3s include the opening cysteine and the closing phenylalanine or tryptophan. Each record gives: J gene, D gene, V gene, clone size, CDR3 protein, CDR3 DNA. A D gene is named only where the DNA matches it firmly. Some rows mark clone size as missing; the rest say once, few, many or name a class of expanded clone.

TRBJ1-1,-,TRBV6-6,few,CASSYEAEAFF,TGTGCCAGCAGTTACGAGGCTGAAGCTTTCTTT
TRBJ2-7,-,TRBV4-3,-,CASSQDSGDYEQYF,TGCGCCAGCAGCCAAGATTCGGGCGACTACGAGCAGTACTTC
TRBJ1-6,TRBD1,TRBV11-3,-,CASSLPGGAAYNSPLHF,TGTGCCAGCAGCTTACCAGGGGGAGCGGCCTATAATTCACCCCTCCACTTT
TRBJ1-2,-,TRBV28,-,CASSTVGEGRGYTF,TGTGCCAGCAGTACTGTAGGGGAGGGGCGCGGCTACACCTTC
TRBJ2-1,TRBD2,TRBV11-2,many,CASSWPGLPQDEQFF,TGTGCCAGCAGCTGGCCGGGACTACCGCAGGATGAGCAGTTCTTC
TRBJ2-7,-,TRBV6-2/TRBV6-3,-,CASSYSASKQYF,TGTGCCAGCAGTTACTCGGCTTCCAAGCAGTACTTC
TRBJ1-1,TRBD1,TRBV12-3/TRBV12-4,many,CASSLTGRTEAFF,TGTGCCAGCAGTTTGACAGGGCGGACTGAAGCTTTCTTT
TRBJ1-5,TRBD1,TRBV4-3,-,CASSRLTGVNQPQHF,TGCGCCAGCAGCCGACTGACAGGGGTAAATCAGCCCCAGCATTTT
TRBJ1-5,-,TRBV3-1,many,CASSQGSGTNQPQHF,TGTGCCAGCAGCCAAGGTTCCGGGACAAATCAGCCCCAGCATTTT
TRBJ2-2,TRBD2,TRBV4-1,few,CASSRTSGRTGELFF,TGCGCCAGCAGCCGGACTAGCGGGAGGACCGGGGAGCTGTTTTTT
TRBJ1-1,-,TRBV10-3,-,CAITEGTEAFF,TGTGCCATCACAGAGGGGACTGAAGCTTTCTTT
TRBJ1-1,TRBD1,TRBV2,many,CASLDPGQGNTEAFF,TGTGCCAGCCTCGACCCGGGACAGGGGAACACTGAAGCTTTCTTT
TRBJ2-3,TRBD2,TRBV13,many,CASSLNLAGGPGDTQYF,TGTGCCAGCAGCTTAAACCTAGCGGGAGGGCCCGGAGATACGCAGTATTTT
TRBJ2-5,-,TRBV7-3,many,CASSLSVEETQYF,TGTGCCAGCAGCTTATCTGTGGAAGAGACCCAGTACTTC
TRBJ2-2,TRBD2,TRBV27,-,CASSLSGRAFTGELFF,TGTGCCAGCAGCCTTAGCGGGAGGGCCTTCACCGGGGAGCTGTTTTTT
TRBJ2-2,TRBD2,TRBV6-2/TRBV6-3,many,CASSMGLAGASRMDTGELFF,TGTGCCAGCAGCATGGGACTAGCGGGGGCCTCCCGGATGGACACCGGGGAGCTGTTTTTT
TRBJ2-5,-,TRBV3-2,few,CASSPSAGTGHQETQYF,TGTGCCAGCAGCCCTTCCGCCGGGACAGGGCACCAAGAGACCCAGTACTTC
TRBJ2-7,TRBD2,TRBV30,-,CAWTHSGSLYEQYF,TGTGCCTGGACCCATAGCGGGAGTCTCTACGAGCAGTACTTC
TRBJ2-7,-,TRBV20-1,-,CSARAGRGYEQYF,TGCAGTGCTAGAGCGGGCAGGGGCTACGAGCAGTACTTC
TRBJ2-7,-,TRBV6-1,-,CASSDRRGEGYEQYF,TGTGCCAGCAGTGACAGACGGGGAGAGGGTTACGAGCAGTACTTC
TRBJ1-2,-,TRBV2,-,CASSEQSHGYTF,TGTGCCAGCAGTGAACAGAGCCATGGCTACACCTTC
TRBJ1-5,-,TRBV18,-,CASSRGTVDRPQHF,TGTGCCAGCTCACGAGGCACAGTCGATCGGCCCCAGCATTTT
TRBJ1-2,-,TRBV20-1,few,CSARQVRGYTF,TGCAGTGCTAGACAGGTCCGTGGCTACACCTTC
TRBJ1-6,TRBD1,TRBV5-1,many,CASSSLGQEDSPLHF,TGCGCCAGCAGCTCCCTTGGACAGGAGGATTCACCCCTCCACTTT
TRBJ2-1,TRBD2,TRBV30,-,CAWSVPSGIQFF,TGTGCCTGGAGTGTCCCTAGCGGGATCCAGTTCTTC
TRBJ2-5,-,TRBV3-1,few,CASSFPGPQETQYF,TGTGCCAGCAGCTTTCCGGGGCCGCAAGAGACCCAGTACTTC
TRBJ1-1,-,TRBV28,-,CASSLWGGVSFF,TGTGCCAGCAGTTTATGGGGGGGCGTAAGTTTCTTT
TRBJ2-5,-,TRBV7-6,many,CASSLGLQEFQETQYF,TGTGCCAGCAGCTTAGGCCTACAGGAGTTCCAAGAGACCCAGTACTTC
TRBJ2-2,-,TRBV30,-,CAWRRNTGELFF,TGTGCCTGGAGAAGGAACACCGGGGAGCTGTTTTTT
TRBJ2-1,TRBD2,TRBV19,-,CASSTSGTSYNEQFF,TGTGCCAGTAGTACTAGCGGGACTTCCTACAATGAGCAGTTCTTC
TRBJ2-1,TRBD2,TRBV20-1,many,CSALSGRALSNEQFF,TGCAGTGCTCTTAGCGGGAGGGCCTTATCCAATGAGCAGTTCTTC
TRBJ2-3,-,TRBV29-1,many,CSVEGVGPDTQYF,TGCAGCGTTGAAGGGGTGGGCCCAGATACGCAGTATTTT
TRBJ2-5,-,TRBV19,few,CASSMSAGQKATQYF,TGTGCCAGTAGTATGTCGGCGGGGCAAAAGGCGACCCAGTACTTC
TRBJ1-5,-,TRBV28,many,CASSFRRQPQHF,TGTGCCAGCAGTTTTCGTCGGCAGCCCCAGCATTTT
TRBJ2-3,TRBD1,TRBV28,many,CASSYRGTGADTQYF,TGTGCCAGCAGTTACAGGGGGACAGGGGCAGATACGCAGTATTTT